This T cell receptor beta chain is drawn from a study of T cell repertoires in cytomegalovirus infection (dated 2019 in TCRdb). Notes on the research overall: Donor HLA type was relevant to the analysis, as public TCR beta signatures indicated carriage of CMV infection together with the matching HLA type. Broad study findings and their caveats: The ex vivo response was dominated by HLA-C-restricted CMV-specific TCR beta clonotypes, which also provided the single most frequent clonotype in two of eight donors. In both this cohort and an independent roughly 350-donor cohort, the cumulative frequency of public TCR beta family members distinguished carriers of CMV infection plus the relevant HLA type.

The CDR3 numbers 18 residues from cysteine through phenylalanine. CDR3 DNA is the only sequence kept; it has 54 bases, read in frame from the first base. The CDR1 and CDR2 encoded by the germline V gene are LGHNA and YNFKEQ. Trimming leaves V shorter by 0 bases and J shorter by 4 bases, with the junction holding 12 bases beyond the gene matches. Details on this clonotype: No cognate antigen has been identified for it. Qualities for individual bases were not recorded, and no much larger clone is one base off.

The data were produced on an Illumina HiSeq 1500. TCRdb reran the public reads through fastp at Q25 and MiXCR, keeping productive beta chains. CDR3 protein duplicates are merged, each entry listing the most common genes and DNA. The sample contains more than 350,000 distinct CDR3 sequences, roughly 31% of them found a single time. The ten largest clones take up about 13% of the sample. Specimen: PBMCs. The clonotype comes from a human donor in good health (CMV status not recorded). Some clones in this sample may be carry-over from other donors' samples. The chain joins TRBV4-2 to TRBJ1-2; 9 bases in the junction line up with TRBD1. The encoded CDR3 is CASSQDNALQGAVYGYTF. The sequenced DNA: TGTGCCAGCAGCCAAGATAATGCTCTACAGGGGGCCGTCTATGGCTACACCTTC.